The sequence of this T cell receptor (beta chain) was determined in a study of T cells in Graves' hyperthyroidism and ophthalmopathy. Across the study: At initial diagnosis, before any treatment had begun, peripheral blood was obtained.

Amplification of TCR beta CDR3 regions was performed using RNA transcripts as template. First-round RT-PCR with HTBI primers amplified the TCR CDR3 region. TCRdb analysed the multiplex PCR reads with MiXCR anew, one entry per CDR3 protein. The profile shows around 200,000 distinct CDR3 sequences, over 15% of them singletons. The V and J ends lost 5 bases and 1 base respectively, with 17 bases between them. The CDR3 is made up of 16 amino acids. Germline V gene data show CDR1 as MNHEY and CDR2 as SMNVEV (reference sequence). This clonotype was recorded many times. What it binds is unknown. Study-wide results and limits: Classification by a 13 V-J model distinguished ophthalmopathy from stable hyperthyroidism. Ophthalmopathy got predicted by the model a median around 6.6 months before its onset.

V gene TRBV27 combines with J gene TRBJ1-2; perhaps TRBD1 as D (5 bases). The clonotype comes from a woman in her 50s with Graves' hyperthyroidism. Sequencing was carried out using blood. This CDR3 reads CASSLYREGNNYGYTF. The CDR3 nucleotides read TGTGCCAGCAGTCTTTATCGGGAGGGGAATAACTATGGCTACACCTTC.